What follows describes a single TCR beta chain. These data originate in a study of blood T cell repertoires in COVID-19. Turning to the study itself: Sources were T cells, B-cell-depleted T cells, or PBMCs; the material itself was cDNA or gDNA.

Trimming removed 1 base at V and 0 bases at J, with 16 bases between. Germline-derived CDR1 and CDR2 are MGHRA and YSYEKL. This CDR3 spans 18 amino acids. Profiling relied on immunoSEQ multiplex PCR, and the TCRdb table lists in-frame clones only, not all of them. Among approximately 300,000 clones listed, roughly 85% were seen once. This TCR was sampled from a woman in her thirties who had been exposed to COVID-19. Sequences were obtained from PBMCs or T cells enriched from blood (not recorded which). This chain connects TRBV4-1 to TRBJ1-5; perhaps TRBD1 as D (5 bases). DNA of the CDR3: TGCGCCAGCAGCCAAGGGGAACAGGCATTCCTTAGCAATCAGCCCCAGCATTTT. Encoded protein: CASSQGEQAFLSNQPQHF.